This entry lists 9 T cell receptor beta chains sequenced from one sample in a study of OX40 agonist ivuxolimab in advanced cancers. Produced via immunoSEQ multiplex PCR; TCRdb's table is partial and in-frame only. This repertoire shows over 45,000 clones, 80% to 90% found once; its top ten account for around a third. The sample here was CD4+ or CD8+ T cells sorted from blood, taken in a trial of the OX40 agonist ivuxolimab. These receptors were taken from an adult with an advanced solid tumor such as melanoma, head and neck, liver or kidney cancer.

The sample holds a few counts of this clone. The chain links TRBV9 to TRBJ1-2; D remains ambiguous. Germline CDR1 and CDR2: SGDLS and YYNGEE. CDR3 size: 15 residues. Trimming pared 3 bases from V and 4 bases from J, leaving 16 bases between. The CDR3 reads CASSAQGGRSYGYTF. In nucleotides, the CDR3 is TGTGCCAGCAGCGCCCAAGGAGGCAGAAGCTATGGCTACACCTTC.

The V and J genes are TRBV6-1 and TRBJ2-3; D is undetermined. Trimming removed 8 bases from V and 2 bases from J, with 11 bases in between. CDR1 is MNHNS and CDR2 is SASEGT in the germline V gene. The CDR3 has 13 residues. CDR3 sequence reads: CASSWALTDTQYF. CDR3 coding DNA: TGTGCCAGCTCGTGGGCCCTCACAGATACGCAGTATTTT.

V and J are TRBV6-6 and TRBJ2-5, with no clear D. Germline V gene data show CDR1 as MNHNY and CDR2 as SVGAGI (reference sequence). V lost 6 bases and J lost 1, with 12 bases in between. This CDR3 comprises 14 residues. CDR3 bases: TGTGCCAGCAGGGGGATGCGAACCCAAGAGACCCAGTACTTC. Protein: CASRGMRTQETQYF.

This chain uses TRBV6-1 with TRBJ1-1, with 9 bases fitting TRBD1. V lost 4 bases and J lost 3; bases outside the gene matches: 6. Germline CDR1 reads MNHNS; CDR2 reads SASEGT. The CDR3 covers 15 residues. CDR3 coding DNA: TGTGCCAGCAGTGTGACAGGGGGTCTCTACACTGAAGCTTTCTTT. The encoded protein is CASSVTGGLYTEAFF.

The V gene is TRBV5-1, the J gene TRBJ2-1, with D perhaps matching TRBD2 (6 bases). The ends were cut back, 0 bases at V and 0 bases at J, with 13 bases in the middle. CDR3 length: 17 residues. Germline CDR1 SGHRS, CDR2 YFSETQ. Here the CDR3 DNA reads TGCGCCAGCAGCTTGGCTCGCGGGATGGGCTCCTACAATGAGCAGTTCTTC. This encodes CASSLARGMGSYNEQFF.

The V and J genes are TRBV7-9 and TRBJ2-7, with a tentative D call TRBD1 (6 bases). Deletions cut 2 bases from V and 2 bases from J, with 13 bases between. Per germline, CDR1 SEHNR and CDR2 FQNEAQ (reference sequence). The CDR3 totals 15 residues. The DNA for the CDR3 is TGTGCCAGCAGCTTATTCGCACAGGGTGCCTACGAGCAGTACTTC. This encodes CASSLFAQGAYEQYF.

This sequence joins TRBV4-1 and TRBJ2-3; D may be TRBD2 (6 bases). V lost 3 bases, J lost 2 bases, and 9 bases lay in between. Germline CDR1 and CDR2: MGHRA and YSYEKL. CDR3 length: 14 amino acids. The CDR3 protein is CASSQGLFTDTQYF. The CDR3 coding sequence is TGCGCCAGCAGCCAGGGACTTTTCACAGATACGCAGTATTTT.

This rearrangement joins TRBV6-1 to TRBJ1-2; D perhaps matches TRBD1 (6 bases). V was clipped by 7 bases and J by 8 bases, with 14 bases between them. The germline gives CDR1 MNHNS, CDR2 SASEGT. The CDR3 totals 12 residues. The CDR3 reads CASTRGLDGYTF. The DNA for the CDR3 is TGTGCCAGCACCAGGGGATTAGACGGCTACACCTTC.

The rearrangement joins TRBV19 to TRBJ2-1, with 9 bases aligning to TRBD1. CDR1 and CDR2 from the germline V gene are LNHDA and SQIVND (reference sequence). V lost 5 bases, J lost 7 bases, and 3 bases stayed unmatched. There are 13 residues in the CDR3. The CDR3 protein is CASSPGQGNEQFF. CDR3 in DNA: TGTGCCAGTAGTCCAGGACAGGGGAATGAGCAGTTCTTC.